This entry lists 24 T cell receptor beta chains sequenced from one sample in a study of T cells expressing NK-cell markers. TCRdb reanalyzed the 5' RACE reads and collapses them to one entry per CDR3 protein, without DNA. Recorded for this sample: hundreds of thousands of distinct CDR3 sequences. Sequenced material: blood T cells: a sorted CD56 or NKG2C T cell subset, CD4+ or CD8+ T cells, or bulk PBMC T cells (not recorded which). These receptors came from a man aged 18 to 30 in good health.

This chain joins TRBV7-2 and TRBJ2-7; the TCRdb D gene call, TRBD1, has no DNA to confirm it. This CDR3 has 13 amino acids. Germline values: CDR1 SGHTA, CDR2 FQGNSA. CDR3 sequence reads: CASSSETGPKQYF. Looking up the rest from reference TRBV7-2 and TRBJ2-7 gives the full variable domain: GAGVSQSPSNKVTEKGKDVELRCDPISGHTALYWYRQSLGQGLEFLIYFQGNSAPDKSGLPSDRFSAERTGGSVSTLTIQRTQQEDSAVYLCASSSETGPKQYFGPGTRLTVT.

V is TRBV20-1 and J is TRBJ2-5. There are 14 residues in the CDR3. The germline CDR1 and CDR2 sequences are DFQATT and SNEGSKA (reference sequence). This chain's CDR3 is CSASYRGDLGAQYF.

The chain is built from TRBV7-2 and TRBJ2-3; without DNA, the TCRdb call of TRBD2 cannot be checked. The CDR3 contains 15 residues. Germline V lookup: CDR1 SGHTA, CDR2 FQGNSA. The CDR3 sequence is CASQQREFIADTQYF.

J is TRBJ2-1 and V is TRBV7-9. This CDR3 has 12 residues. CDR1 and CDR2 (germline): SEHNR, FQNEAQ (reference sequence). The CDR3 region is CASSFLINEQFF.

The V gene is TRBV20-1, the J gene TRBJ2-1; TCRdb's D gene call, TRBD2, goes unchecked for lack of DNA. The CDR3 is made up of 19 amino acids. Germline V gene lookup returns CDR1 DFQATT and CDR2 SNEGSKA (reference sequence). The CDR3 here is CSATNLLAGGLISYNEQFF.

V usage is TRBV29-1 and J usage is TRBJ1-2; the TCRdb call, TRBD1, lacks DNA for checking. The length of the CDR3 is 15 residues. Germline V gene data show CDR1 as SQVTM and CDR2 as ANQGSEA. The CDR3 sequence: CSVQLAGQTNYGYTF.

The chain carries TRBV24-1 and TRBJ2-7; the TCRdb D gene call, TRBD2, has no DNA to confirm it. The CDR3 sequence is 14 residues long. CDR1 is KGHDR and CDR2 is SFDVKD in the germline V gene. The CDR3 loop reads CATSRQGNPYEQYF.

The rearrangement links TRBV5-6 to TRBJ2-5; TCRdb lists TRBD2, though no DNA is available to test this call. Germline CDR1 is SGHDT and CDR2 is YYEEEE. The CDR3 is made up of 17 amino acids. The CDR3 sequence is CASSLAQGLAGSETQYF.

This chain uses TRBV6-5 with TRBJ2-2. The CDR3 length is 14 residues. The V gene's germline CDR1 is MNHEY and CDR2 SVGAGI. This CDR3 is CASSSASYAGELFF.

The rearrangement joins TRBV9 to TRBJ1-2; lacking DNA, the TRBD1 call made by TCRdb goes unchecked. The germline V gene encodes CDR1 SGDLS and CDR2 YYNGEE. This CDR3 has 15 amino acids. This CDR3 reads CASSAGDRFSQGYTF.

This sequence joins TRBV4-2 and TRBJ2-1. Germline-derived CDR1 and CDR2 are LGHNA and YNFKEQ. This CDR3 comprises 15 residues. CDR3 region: CASSQDQSSYNEQFF.

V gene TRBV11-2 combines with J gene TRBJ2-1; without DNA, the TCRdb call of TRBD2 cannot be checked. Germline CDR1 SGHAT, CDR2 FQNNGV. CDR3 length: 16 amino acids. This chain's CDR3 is CASSPRGGSLYNEQFF.

The CDR3 here is CAISDNRASTDTQYF. The chain recombines TRBV10-3 with TRBJ2-3; TCRdb reports TRBD1, a call that lacks DNA to check it against. This CDR3 contains 15 residues. Germline assignment: CDR1 ENHRY and CDR2 SYGVKD.

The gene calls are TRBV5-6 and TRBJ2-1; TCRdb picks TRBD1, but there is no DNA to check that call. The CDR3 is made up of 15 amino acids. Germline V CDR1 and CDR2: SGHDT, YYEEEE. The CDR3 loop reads CASSLGQGRVNEQFF.

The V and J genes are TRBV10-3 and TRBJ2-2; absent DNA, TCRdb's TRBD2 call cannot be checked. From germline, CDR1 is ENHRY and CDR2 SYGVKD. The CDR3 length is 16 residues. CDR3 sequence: CAISIGLAANTGELFF.

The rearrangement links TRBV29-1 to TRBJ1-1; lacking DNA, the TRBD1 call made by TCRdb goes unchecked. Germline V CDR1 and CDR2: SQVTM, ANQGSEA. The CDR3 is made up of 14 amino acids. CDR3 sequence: CSVEDHGGITEAFF.

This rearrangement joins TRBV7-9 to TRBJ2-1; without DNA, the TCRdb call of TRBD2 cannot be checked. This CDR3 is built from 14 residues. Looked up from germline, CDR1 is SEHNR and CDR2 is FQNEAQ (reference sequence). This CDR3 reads CASSAQRGRYEQFF.

The chain's CDR3 is CASRVLGTGGDEQFF. V and J are TRBV28 and TRBJ2-1; the D call from TCRdb, TRBD1, cannot be confirmed without DNA. Germline V gene sequence: CDR1 MDHEN, CDR2 SYDVKM. The CDR3 loop spans 15 amino acids.

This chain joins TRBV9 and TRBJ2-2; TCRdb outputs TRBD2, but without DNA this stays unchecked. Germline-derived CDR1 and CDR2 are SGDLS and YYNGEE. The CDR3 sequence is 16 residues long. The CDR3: CASSASLAGEAGELFF.

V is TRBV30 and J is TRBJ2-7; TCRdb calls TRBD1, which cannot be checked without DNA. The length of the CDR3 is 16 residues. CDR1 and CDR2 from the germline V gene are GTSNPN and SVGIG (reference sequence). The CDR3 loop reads CAWSTGTGGGSYEQYF.

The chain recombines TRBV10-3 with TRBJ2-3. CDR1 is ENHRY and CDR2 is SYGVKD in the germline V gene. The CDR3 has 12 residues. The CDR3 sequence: CAISESGDTQYF.

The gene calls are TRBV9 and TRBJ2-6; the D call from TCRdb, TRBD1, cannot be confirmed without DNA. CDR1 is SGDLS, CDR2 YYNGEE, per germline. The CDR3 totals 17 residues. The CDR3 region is CASSPGGAGSGANVLTF.

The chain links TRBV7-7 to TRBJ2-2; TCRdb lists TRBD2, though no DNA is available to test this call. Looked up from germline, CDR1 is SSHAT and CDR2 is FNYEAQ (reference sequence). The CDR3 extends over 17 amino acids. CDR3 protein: CASSLALPSGRTGELFF.

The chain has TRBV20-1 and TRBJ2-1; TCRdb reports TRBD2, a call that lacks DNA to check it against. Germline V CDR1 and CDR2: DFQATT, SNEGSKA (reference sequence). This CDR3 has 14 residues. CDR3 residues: CSSSGLARGNEQFF.